Following are 15 T cell receptor beta chains from one sample sequenced in a study of T cell responses to AZD1222 COVID-19 vaccine. This table comes from immunoSEQ multiplex PCR, and its TCRdb copy is limited to in-frame clones, with some not included. The table records approximately 190,000 clones, approximately 93% of them present only once. The input for sequencing was peripheral blood, taken 28 days after the second AZD1222 dose. The receptor source for this set is an adult who received the AZD1222 COVID-19 vaccine.

V is TRBV6-2 or TRBV6-3 and J is TRBJ2-2; weak D call: TRBD2 (6 bases). From germline, CDR1 is MNHEY and CDR2 SVGEGT. The CDR3 runs 15 residues. V lost 2 bases and J 0 bases, leaving 7 bases between the germline ends. The CDR3 DNA reads as TGTGCCAGCAGTTACGGGGGGTCGAACACCGGGGAGCTGTTTTTT. It encodes CASSYGGSNTGELFF.

V gene TRBV7-2 combines with J gene TRBJ2-7, with a weak D call TRBD2 (5 bases). Trimming took 1 base from V and 4 from J, leaving 11 bases between them. Germline V gene lookup returns CDR1 SGHTA and CDR2 FQGNSA. The CDR3 has 14 amino acids. In nucleotides, the CDR3 is TGTGCCAGCAGCTTAGGCCGATCGGGATACGAGCAGTACTTC. This codes for CASSLGRSGYEQYF.

The rearrangement links TRBV13 to TRBJ1-1; D gene unclear. The CDR3 is 13 residues long. Trimming took off 5 bases at V and 0 bases at J, with 7 bases between the two ends. Germline CDR1 PRHDT, CDR2 FYEKMQ (reference sequence). The CDR3 is CASSQRMNTEAFF. As DNA, the CDR3 is TGTGCCAGCAGCCAGAGGATGAACACTGAAGCTTTCTTT.

This sequence joins TRBV3-1 (or the pseudogene TRBV3-2) and TRBJ2-1; D is perhaps TRBD2 (6 bases). The CDR3 loop spans 15 amino acids. Looked up from germline, CDR1 is LGHDT and CDR2 is YNNKEL (reference sequence). The V end was cut by 3 bases, the J end by 3 bases, with 12 bases between. In DNA, the CDR3 is TGTGCCAGCAGCCATCAAGCGGGCGGCTACAATGAGCAGTTCTTC. Residues: CASSHQAGGYNEQFF.

This clone appeared once. V usage is TRBV7-2 and J usage is TRBJ1-5; a weak D match, TRBD1 (6 bases). CDR3 size: 14 residues. V lost 5 bases, J lost 4 bases, and 12 bases lay in between. CDR1 and CDR2 (germline): SGHTA, FQGNSA. In DNA form, the CDR3 reads TGTGCCAGCAGCCGCGGGACATTGAATCAGCCCCAGCATTTT. It specifies CASSRGTLNQPQHF.

This sequence joins TRBV5-1 and TRBJ2-1; D may correspond to TRBD1 or TRBD2 (5 bases each). V lost 2 bases to trimming and J lost 7 bases, with 13 bases between them. Germline V gene sequence: CDR1 SGHRS, CDR2 YFSETQ. This CDR3 comprises 14 residues. CDR3 protein: CASSFVGEQNEQFF. The CDR3 nucleotides read TGCGCCAGCAGCTTCGTGGGGGAGCAGAATGAGCAGTTCTTC.

The V and J genes are TRBV3-1 (or the pseudogene TRBV3-2) and TRBJ2-5, with 14 bases fitting TRBD2. This CDR3 has 19 amino acids. Germline V gives CDR1 LGHDT, CDR2 YNNKEL (reference sequence). J was trimmed by 4 bases and V by 1 base; bases with no gene match: 11. The CDR3 DNA is TGTGCCAGCAGCCAAGTTCTCCCGACTAGCGGGGGGGCCTTAGAGACCCAGTACTTC. Protein: CASSQVLPTSGGALETQYF.

The chain carries TRBV7-3 and TRBJ2-3, with 8 bases fitting TRBD2. The CDR3 totals 15 residues. CDR1 is SGHTA and CDR2 is FQGTGA in the germline V gene. With V trimmed by 3 bases and J by 6 bases, 8 bases remained unmatched. The CDR3 DNA follows: TGTGCCAGCAGCTTCGTGCCGGGAGGGGGTGATACGCAGTATTTT. Translating it yields CASSFVPGGGDTQYF.

This rearrangement joins TRBV19 to TRBJ2-5, with D tentatively TRBD2 (6 bases). CDR3 length: 15 residues. Trimming removed 3 bases at V and 3 bases at J, with 14 bases between. Germline V gene sequence: CDR1 LNHDA, CDR2 SQIVND (reference sequence). The DNA of the CDR3 is TGTGCCAGTAGTATCGGGGGTTGGGGGGAAGAGACCCAGTACTTC. Its translation is CASSIGGWGEETQYF.

The rearrangement links TRBV6-5 to TRBJ2-3; TRBD2 aligns across 7 bases. Germline values: CDR1 MNHEY, CDR2 SVGAGI. V was pared by 8 bases and J by 2 bases, with 7 bases of the junction left unmatched. This CDR3 has 14 amino acids. CDR3 nucleotide sequence: TGTGCCAGCGGGGGGGGGAGCCTCACAGATACGCAGTATTTT. It is translated as CASGGGSLTDTQYF.

The gene calls are TRBV12-3 or TRBV12-4 and TRBJ1-1; D gene uncertain. V was clipped by 10 bases and J by 10 bases, with 13 bases between them. This CDR3 comprises 10 residues. The CDR3 DNA reads TGTGCCACGGCGGAGGCGGTAGCTTTCTTT. This sequence encodes CATAEAVAFF.

V and J are TRBV5-1 and TRBJ1-2; 9 positions agree with TRBD1. Trimming took 3 bases from V and 3 from J; bases not matched to a gene: 6. CDR1 and CDR2 (germline): SGHRS, YFSETQ. The CDR3 loop spans 15 amino acids. CDR3 bases: TGCGCCAGCAGCTCATACGACAGGGGGGACTATGGCTACACCTTC. It specifies CASSSYDRGDYGYTF.

This chain links TRBV7-2 with TRBJ1-2; D remains ambiguous. CDR3 length equals 14 residues. V was cut by 4 bases and J by 5 bases, with 14 bases left in between. CDR1 is SGHTA, CDR2 FQGNSA, per germline. The CDR3 loop is CASSSAWWDYGYTF. In DNA form, the CDR3 reads TGTGCCAGCAGCTCTGCGTGGTGGGATTATGGCTACACCTTC. The full variable domain, with the rest looked up from reference TRBV7-2 and TRBJ1-2, is GAGVSQSPSNKVTEKGKDVELRCDPISGHTALYWYRQSLGQGLEFLIYFQGNSAPDKSGLPSDRFSAERTGGSVSTLTIQRTQQEDSAVYLCASSSAWWDYGYTFGSGTRLTVV.

The rearrangement uses TRBV6-1 and TRBJ2-1; D remains unclear. Germline CDR1 and CDR2: MNHNS and SASEGT. Deletions cut 0 bases from V and 3 bases from J, with 9 bases between. The CDR3 runs 15 residues. DNA for the CDR3: TGTGCCAGCAGTGAAGCTAGGCCATACTACAATGAGCAGTTCTTC. It yields the protein CASSEARPYYNEQFF.

V is TRBV19 and J is TRBJ1-1, with no clear D. Germline V gene sequence: CDR1 LNHDA, CDR2 SQIVND (reference sequence). V lost 3 bases to trimming and J lost 0 bases, with 8 bases between them. This CDR3 has 14 amino acids. CDR3 DNA: TGTGCCAGTAGTATGAGTCGCGTGAACACTGAAGCTTTCTTT. The encoded protein is CASSMSRVNTEAFF.